Each of the 25 T cell receptor beta chains below was sequenced from the same sample in a study of blood T cells in healthy people across ages (dated by TCRdb to between 2014 and 2017). The method behind the library was 5' RACE. For sequencing, an Illumina HiSeq 2500 was employed. A second PCR of 7 to 11 cycles was performed with a sample-barcoded 5' primer and a J-beta primer mix. The raw public data were reprocessed by TCRdb itself: fastp quality trimming at Q25, MiXCR clonotype calling, in-frame beta chains only. Here each entry gathers all rows of one CDR3 protein and keeps the most common genes and DNA. This sample holds roughly 2 million distinct CDR3 sequences; around 48% were observed only once. The leading ten clones occupy roughly 2.1% of the sample. The sequenced sample consisted of blood. The receptors stem from a woman between 35 and 50 years old in good health.

The chain combines TRBV20-1 with TRBJ1-5; possible D gene TRBD1, 5 bases. There are 15 residues in the CDR3. Per germline, CDR1 DFQATT and CDR2 SNEGSKA (reference sequence). V was pared by 0 bases and J by 0 bases, with 9 bases between. The CDR3 region has the DNA TGCAGTGCTAGAGAGTCGACAGATAGCAATCAGCCCCAGCATTTT. It encodes CSARESTDSNQPQHF.

This clonotype was seen a few times. The chain has TRBV13 and TRBJ2-1, with TRBD2 matching over 8 bases. The CDR3 has 16 residues. Trimming at V came to 5 bases and at J to 0 bases, leaving 6 bases not matched to a gene. CDR1 and CDR2 (germline): PRHDT, FYEKMQ (reference sequence). The CDR3 spells CASSVTGGVSYNEQFF. The CDR3 nucleotides read TGTGCCAGCAGCGTAACGGGGGGGGTCTCCTACAATGAGCAGTTCTTC.

The chain links TRBV5-4 to TRBJ2-3; D unclear. Germline-derived CDR1 and CDR2 are SGHNT and YYREEE (reference sequence). The CDR3 length is 12 residues. Trimming left V 4 bases short and J 6 bases short, with 9 bases between. The CDR3 reads CASSTWADTQYF. The CDR3, as DNA: TGTGCCAGCAGCACCTGGGCGGATACGCAGTATTTT.

There are a few counts of this clonotype. The V gene is TRBV7-2, the J gene TRBJ1-6; no reliable D call. V lost 3 bases to trimming and J lost 5 bases, with 11 bases between them. This CDR3 is built from 15 residues. Germline CDR1 and CDR2: SGHTA and FQGNSA. CDR3 DNA: TGTGCCAGCAGCTTCTCCAGCATAAATAATTCACCCCTCCACTTT. Residues: CASSFSSINNSPLHF.

The rearrangement joins TRBV25-1 to TRBJ2-7, with D unresolved. This CDR3 is 13 amino acids long. Germline CDR1 and CDR2: MGHDK and SYGVNS. V lost 5 bases and J 2 bases, leaving 10 bases between the germline ends. Here the CDR3 reads CASSRDPTYEQYF. The CDR3 DNA sequence: TGTGCCAGCAGTAGAGACCCCACCTACGAGCAGTACTTC.

J is TRBJ1-1 and V is TRBV7-9; D perhaps matches TRBD1 (5 bases). Per the germline V gene, CDR1 is SEHNR and CDR2 is FQNEAQ (reference sequence). Trimming stripped 5 bases from V and 0 bases from J, with 13 bases between. The CDR3 covers 15 residues. The CDR3, as DNA: TGTGCCAGCAGCCCTCCGGGGCAGATGAACACTGAAGCTTTCTTT. This encodes CASSPPGQMNTEAFF.

The CDR3 sequence: CASSRGPTANTEAFF. The CDR3 DNA reads as TGTGCCAGCAGCAGGGGGCCAACAGCGAACACTGAAGCTTTCTTT. The chain couples TRBV7-9 to TRBJ1-1, with TRBD1 matching 7 bases. Germline V gene data show CDR1 as SEHNR and CDR2 as FQNEAQ (reference sequence). The CDR3 covers 15 residues. V trimming: 5 bases; J trimming: 1 base; junction bases outside the gene matches: 7.

J is TRBJ2-5 and V is TRBV2; TRBD1 might be the D (6 bases). Germline V gene lookup returns CDR1 SNHLY and CDR2 FYNNEI. The CDR3 is 13 amino acids. The V end lost 6 bases, the J end lost 4 bases, and 12 bases lay between the germline ends. This CDR3 is CASRGALGETQYF. As DNA, the CDR3 is TGTGCCAGCAGGGGGGCGTTGGGAGAGACCCAGTACTTC. The entire variable domain, with the rest obtained from reference TRBV2 and TRBJ2-5, is as follows: EPEVTQTPSHQVTQMGQEVILRCVPISNHLYFYWYRQILGQKVEFLVSFYNNEISEKSEIFDDQFSVERPDGSNFTLKIRSTKLEDSAMYFCASRGALGETQYFGPGTRLLVL.

This clonotype has just one count. The CDR3 sequence: CSARGADSTDTQYF. In DNA form, the CDR3 reads TGCAGTGCTAGAGGGGCAGATAGCACAGATACGCAGTATTTT. The rearrangement joins TRBV20-1 to TRBJ2-3, with no clear D. Germline lookup yields CDR1 DFQATT and CDR2 SNEGSKA (reference sequence). The CDR3 totals 14 residues. V was cut by 1 base and J by 0 bases, with 8 bases left in between.

This clonotype was detected only a few times. The chain couples TRBV6-1 to TRBJ2-7; D uncertain. V lost 1 base and J lost 0, with 7 bases in between. The CDR3 consists of 14 residues. Germline lookup yields CDR1 MNHNS and CDR2 SASEGT. The CDR3 protein is CASSEEVTSYEQYF. As DNA, the CDR3 is TGTGCCAGCAGTGAAGAGGTCACCTCCTACGAGCAGTACTTC.

The J gene is TRBJ2-1, the V gene TRBV7-2, with D perhaps matching TRBD1 or TRBD2 (6 bases each). V lost 1 base, J lost 13 bases, and 23 bases lay in between. The CDR3 spans 16 residues. The germline V gene encodes CDR1 SGHTA and CDR2 FQGNSA. CDR3 in amino acids: CASSLVGGAVLETQFF. In nucleotides, the CDR3 is TGTGCCAGCAGCTTAGTGGGGGGCGCGGTACTGGAGACCCAGTTCTTC.

This chain joins TRBV4-3 and TRBJ1-2; D not resolved. The V end lost 0 bases, the J end lost 3 bases, and 8 bases lay between the germline ends. From germline, CDR1 is LGHNA and CDR2 YSLEER. The CDR3 is 14 residues long. DNA for the CDR3: TGCGCCAGCAGCCAAGAAGAGGGCCACTATGGCTACACCTTC. It yields the protein CASSQEEGHYGYTF.

The chain employs TRBV6-2 or TRBV6-3 and TRBJ2-5, with TRBD2 as a possible D gene (5 bases). The CDR3 sequence is 12 residues long. The germline V gene encodes CDR1 MNHEY and CDR2 SVGEGT. Trimming cost V 2 bases and J 6 bases, with 7 bases left between them. CDR3 in DNA: TGTGCCAGCAGTTACCCGGGGAAGACCCAGTACTTC. This encodes CASSYPGKTQYF.

The gene calls are TRBV6-5 and TRBJ2-7; D perhaps matches TRBD2 (5 bases). The CDR3 loop spans 14 amino acids. V was pared by 2 bases and J by 2 bases, with 10 bases between. CDR1 is MNHEY, CDR2 SVGAGI, per germline. The DNA of the CDR3 is TGTGCCAGCAGTTACCAGGAGGTAGCCTACGAGCAGTACTTC. This codes for CASSYQEVAYEQYF.

The CDR3, as DNA: TGCGCCAGCAGTGATTTTGACTCTTCCTACGAGCGGTACTTC. As protein: CASSDFDSSYERYF. The V and J genes are TRBV5-1 and TRBJ2-5; D is ambiguous. The length of the CDR3 is 14 residues. Germline V CDR1 and CDR2: SGHRS, YFSETQ. V gave up 5 bases and J gave up 13 bases, with 24 bases separating them. Using reference TRBV5-1 and TRBJ2-5 for the parts outside the CDR3, the full variable domain is KAGVTQTPRYLIKTRGQQVTLSCSPISGHRSVSWYQQTPGQGLQFLFEYFSETQRNKGNFPGRFSGRQFSNSRSEMNVSTLELGDSALYLCASSDFDSSYERYFGPGTRLLVL.

This clonotype was seen a handful of times. V gene TRBV6-6 combines with J gene TRBJ2-5; 7 bases are a match to TRBD2. The CDR3 sequence is 16 residues long. Germline lookup yields CDR1 MNHNY and CDR2 SVGAGI (reference sequence). V lost 0 bases to trimming and J lost 1 base; unmatched junction nucleotides: 5. The DNA for the CDR3 is TGTGCCAGCAGTTACTCGATGGGGGGGGGCCAAGAGACCCAGTACTTC. Protein product: CASSYSMGGGQETQYF.

V and J are TRBV20-1 and TRBJ2-5; no clear D. The CDR3 sequence is 10 residues long. V was shortened by 4 bases and J by 7 bases, with 7 bases between the two germline ends. Germline CDR1 is DFQATT and CDR2 is SNEGSKA (reference sequence). This CDR3 is CSATWVTQYF. In DNA, the CDR3 is TGCAGTGCTACCTGGGTGACCCAGTACTTC.

V gene TRBV27 combines with J gene TRBJ2-3, with D hard to call. The germline gives CDR1 MNHEY, CDR2 SMNVEV (reference sequence). The ends were cut back, 3 bases at V and 1 base at J, with 14 bases in the middle. This CDR3 region has 16 residues. The CDR3 here is CASSFSSRRGTDTQYF. In DNA, the CDR3 is TGTGCCAGCAGTTTCTCGAGCAGACGGGGCACAGATACGCAGTATTTT.

This clonotype has a handful of counts. This chain links TRBV4-3 with TRBJ2-4; tentative D call: TRBD2 (6 bases). The tail of the sequence fits TRBJ2-7 better, so the J call may be wrong. CDR1 LGHNA and CDR2 YSLEER come from the germline V gene. CDR3 length: 14 amino acids. The CDR3: CASSPYGIGGEQYF. DNA of the CDR3: TGCGCCAGCAGCCCTTACGGCATCGGGGGCGAGCAGTACTTC.

The rearrangement joins TRBV6-6 to TRBJ2-1; D remains ambiguous. The length of the CDR3 is 13 residues. V lost 5 bases to trimming and J lost 8 bases, with 13 bases between them. CDR1 is MNHNY, CDR2 SVGAGI, per germline (reference sequence). The CDR3 loop reads CASSGTRLDEQFF. Here the CDR3 DNA reads TGTGCCAGCAGTGGCACACGGCTGGATGAGCAGTTCTTC.

The chain carries TRBV6-2 or TRBV6-3 and TRBJ1-5; no firm D call. CDR1 MNHEY and CDR2 SVGEGT come from the germline V gene. Trimming shortened V by 1 base and J by 0 bases, and 10 bases separated the two germline ends. This CDR3 has 16 amino acids. Here the CDR3 reads CASSYLVGSSNQPQHF. The CDR3 DNA sequence: TGTGCCAGCAGTTACTTGGTGGGGAGTAGCAATCAGCCCCAGCATTTT.

J is TRBJ1-1 and V is TRBV13; no definite D call. The germline V gene encodes CDR1 PRHDT and CDR2 FYEKMQ (reference sequence). The CDR3 runs 11 residues. V was cut by 4 bases and J by 7 bases, with 7 bases left in between. CDR3 amino acids: CASSSSSEAFF. The CDR3 DNA is TGTGCCAGCAGCTCCTCTAGTGAAGCTTTCTTT.

This clonotype was detected a few times. V usage is TRBV6-2 or TRBV6-3 and J usage is TRBJ2-5; D possibly matches TRBD1 or TRBD2 (5 bases each). From germline, CDR1 is MNHEY and CDR2 SVGEGT. The CDR3 covers 16 residues. The V and J ends lost 5 bases and 2 bases respectively, with 18 bases between them. The CDR3 reads CASSPSTGTHQETQYF. The CDR3 nucleotides read TGTGCCAGCAGTCCTTCCACCGGGACGCATCAAGAGACCCAGTACTTC.

V usage is TRBV12-3 or TRBV12-4 and J usage is TRBJ2-5; no clear D. V was trimmed by 8 bases and J by 2 bases, leaving 15 bases between them. This CDR3 spans 14 amino acids. In nucleotides, the CDR3 is TGTGCCAGCCGAAAGTCTGGCCAGCAAGAGACCCAGTACTTC. It specifies CASRKSGQQETQYF.

A few counts support this clonotype. The chain is built from TRBV29-1 and TRBJ2-3; D is unclear. Germline CDR1 reads SQVTM; CDR2 reads ANQGSEA. This CDR3 comprises 11 residues. The V end was cut by 1 base, the J end by 8 bases, with 7 bases between. The CDR3 DNA reads as TGCAGCGTTGAAGTACGGCCTACGCAGTATTTT. Its protein is CSVEVRPTQYF.